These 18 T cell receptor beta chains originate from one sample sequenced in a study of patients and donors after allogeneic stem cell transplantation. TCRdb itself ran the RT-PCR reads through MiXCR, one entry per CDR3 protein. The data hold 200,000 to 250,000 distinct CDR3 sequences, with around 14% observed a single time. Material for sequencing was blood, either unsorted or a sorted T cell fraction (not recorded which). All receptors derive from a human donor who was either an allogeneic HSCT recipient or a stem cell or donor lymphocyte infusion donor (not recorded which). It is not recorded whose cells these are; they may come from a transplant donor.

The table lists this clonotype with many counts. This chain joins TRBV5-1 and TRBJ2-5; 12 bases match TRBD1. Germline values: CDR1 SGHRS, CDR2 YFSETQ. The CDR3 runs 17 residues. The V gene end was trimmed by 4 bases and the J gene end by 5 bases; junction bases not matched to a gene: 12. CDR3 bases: TGCGCCAGCAGCCCAACCGGGACAGGGGGCCTGTATGAGACCCAGTACTTC. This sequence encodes CASSPTGTGGLYETQYF.

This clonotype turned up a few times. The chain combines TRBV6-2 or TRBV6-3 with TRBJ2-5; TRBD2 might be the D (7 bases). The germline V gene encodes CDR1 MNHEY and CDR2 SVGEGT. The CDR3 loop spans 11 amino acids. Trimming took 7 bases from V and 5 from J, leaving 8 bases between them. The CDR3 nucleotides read TGTGCCAGCACGGGGGGCGAGACCCAGTACTTC. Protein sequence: CASTGGETQYF.

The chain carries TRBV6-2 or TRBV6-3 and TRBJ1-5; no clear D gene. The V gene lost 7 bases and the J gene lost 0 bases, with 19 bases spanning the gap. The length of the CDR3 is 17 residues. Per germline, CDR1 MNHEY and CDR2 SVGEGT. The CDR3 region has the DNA TGTGCCAGCACCCTTACCGAAAGATTCTATAGCAATCAGCCCCAGCATTTT. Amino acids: CASTLTERFYSNQPQHF.

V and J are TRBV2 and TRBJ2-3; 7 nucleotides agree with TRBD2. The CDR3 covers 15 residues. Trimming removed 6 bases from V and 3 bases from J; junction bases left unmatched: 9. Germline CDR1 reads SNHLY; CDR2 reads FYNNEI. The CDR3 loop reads CASRGDGGGTDTQYF. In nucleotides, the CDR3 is TGTGCCAGCAGGGGTGATGGCGGGGGAACAGATACGCAGTATTTT.

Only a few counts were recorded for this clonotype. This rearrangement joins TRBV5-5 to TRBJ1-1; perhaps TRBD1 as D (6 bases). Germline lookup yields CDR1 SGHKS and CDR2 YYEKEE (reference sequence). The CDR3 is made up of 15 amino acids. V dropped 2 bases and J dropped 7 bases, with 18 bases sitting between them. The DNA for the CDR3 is TGTGCCAGCAGCTTAAGAGGGGGGCCGCTGGATGAAGCTTTCTTT. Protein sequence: CASSLRGGPLDEAFF.

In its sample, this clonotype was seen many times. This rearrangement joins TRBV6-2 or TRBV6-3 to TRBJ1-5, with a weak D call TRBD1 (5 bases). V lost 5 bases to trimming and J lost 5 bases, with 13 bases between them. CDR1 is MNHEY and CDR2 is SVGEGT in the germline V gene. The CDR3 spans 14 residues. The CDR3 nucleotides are TGTGCCAGCAGTACCCCTTTGGGGGATCAGCCCCAGCATTTT. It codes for CASSTPLGDQPQHF.

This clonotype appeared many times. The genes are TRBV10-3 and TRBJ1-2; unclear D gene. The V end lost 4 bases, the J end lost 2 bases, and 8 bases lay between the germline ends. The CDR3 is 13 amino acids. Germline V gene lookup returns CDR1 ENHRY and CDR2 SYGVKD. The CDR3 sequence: CAISAPTNYGYTF. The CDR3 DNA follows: TGTGCCATCAGTGCTCCGACCAACTATGGCTACACCTTC.

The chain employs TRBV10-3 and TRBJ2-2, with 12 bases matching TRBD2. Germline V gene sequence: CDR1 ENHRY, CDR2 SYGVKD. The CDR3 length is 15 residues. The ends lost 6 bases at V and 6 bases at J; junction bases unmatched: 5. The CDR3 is CAIRTSGSWAGELFF. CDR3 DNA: TGTGCCATCAGGACTAGCGGGAGTTGGGCCGGGGAGCTGTTTTTT.

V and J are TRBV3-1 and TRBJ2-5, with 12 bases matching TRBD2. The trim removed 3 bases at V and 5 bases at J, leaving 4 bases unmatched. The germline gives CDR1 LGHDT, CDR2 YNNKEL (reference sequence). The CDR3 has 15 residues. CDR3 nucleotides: TGTGCCAGCAGCCAGAGGACTAGCGGGATTGAGACCCAGTACTTC. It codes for CASSQRTSGIETQYF.

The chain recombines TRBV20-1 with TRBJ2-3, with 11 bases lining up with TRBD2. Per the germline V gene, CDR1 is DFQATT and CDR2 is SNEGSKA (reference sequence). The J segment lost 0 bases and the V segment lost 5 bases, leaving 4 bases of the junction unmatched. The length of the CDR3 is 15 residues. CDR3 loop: CSAGRTSGSTDTQYF. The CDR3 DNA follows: TGCAGTGCTGGGAGGACTAGCGGGAGCACAGATACGCAGTATTTT.

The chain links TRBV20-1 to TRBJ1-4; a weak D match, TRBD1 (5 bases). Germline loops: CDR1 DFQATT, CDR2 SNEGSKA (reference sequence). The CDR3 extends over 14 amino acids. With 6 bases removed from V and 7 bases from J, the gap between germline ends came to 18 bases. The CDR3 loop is CSAPETGTGEKLFF. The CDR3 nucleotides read TGCAGTGCGCCCGAGACGGGGACGGGTGAAAAACTGTTTTTT.

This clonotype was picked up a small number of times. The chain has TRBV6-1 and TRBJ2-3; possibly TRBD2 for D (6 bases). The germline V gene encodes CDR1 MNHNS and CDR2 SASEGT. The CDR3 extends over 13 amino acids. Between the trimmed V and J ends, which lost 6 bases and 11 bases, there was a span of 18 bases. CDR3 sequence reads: CASRLGTLRGQYF. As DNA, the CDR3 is TGTGCCAGCAGACTCGGGACTTTGCGGGGGCAGTATTTT.

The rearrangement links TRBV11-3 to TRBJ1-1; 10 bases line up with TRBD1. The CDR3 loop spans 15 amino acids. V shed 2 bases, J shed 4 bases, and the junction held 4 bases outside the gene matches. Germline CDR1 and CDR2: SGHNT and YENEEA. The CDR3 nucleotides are TGTGCCAGCAGCTTATTGGGACAGGGGACCACTGAAGCTTTCTTT. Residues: CASSLLGQGTTEAFF.

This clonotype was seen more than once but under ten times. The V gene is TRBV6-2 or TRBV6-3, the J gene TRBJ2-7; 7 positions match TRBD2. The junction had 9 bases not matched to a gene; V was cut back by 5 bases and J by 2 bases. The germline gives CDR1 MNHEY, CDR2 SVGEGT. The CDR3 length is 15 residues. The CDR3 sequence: CASSQPFGTTYEQYF. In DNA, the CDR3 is TGTGCCAGCAGTCAACCCTTCGGGACTACCTACGAGCAGTACTTC.

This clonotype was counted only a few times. CDR3 in amino acids: CASSQGLVVSYEQYF. The DNA for the CDR3 is TGCGCCAGCAGTCAAGGGCTAGTGGTCTCCTACGAGCAGTACTTC. The chain uses TRBV23-1 and TRBJ2-7; D gene uncertain. TRBV23-1 is recorded as an ORF, its role being uncertain. This CDR3 has 15 amino acids. The V end was cut by 2 bases, the J end by 0 bases, with 11 bases between.

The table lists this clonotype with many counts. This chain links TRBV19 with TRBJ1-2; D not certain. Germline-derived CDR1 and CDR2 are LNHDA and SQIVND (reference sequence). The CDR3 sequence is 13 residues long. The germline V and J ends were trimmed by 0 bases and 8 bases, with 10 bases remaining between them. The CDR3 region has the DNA TGTGCCAGTAGTATAGACAGTACGGAAGGCTACACCTTC. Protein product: CASSIDSTEGYTF.

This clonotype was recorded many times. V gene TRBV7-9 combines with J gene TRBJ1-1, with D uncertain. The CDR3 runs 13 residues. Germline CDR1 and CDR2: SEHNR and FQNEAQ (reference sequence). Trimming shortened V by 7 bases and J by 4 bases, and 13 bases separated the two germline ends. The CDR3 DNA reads TGTGCCAGCACCCCGCGGGGTGGCACTGAAGCTTTCTTT. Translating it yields CASTPRGGTEAFF.

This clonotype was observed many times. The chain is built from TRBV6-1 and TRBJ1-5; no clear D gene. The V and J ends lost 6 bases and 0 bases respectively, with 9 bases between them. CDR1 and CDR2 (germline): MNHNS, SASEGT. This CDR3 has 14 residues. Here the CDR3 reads CASSPAFSNQPQHF. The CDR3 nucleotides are TGTGCCAGCAGCCCTGCCTTTAGCAATCAGCCCCAGCATTTT.